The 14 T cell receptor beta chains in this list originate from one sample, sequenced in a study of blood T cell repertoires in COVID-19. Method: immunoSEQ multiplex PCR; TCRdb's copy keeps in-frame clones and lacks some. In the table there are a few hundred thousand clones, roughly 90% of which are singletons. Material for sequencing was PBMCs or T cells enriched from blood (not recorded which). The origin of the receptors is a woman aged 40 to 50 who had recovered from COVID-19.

The CDR3, as DNA: TGTGCCAGTAGTATAGGGGACAGCAGGGTCTACGAGCAGTACTTC. Translating gives CASSIGDSRVYEQYF. V gene TRBV19 combines with J gene TRBJ2-7, with TRBD1 identical over 7 bases. The J segment lost 3 bases and the V segment lost 1 base, leaving 6 bases of the junction unmatched. The CDR3 runs 15 residues. CDR1 is LNHDA and CDR2 is SQIVND in the germline V gene (reference sequence).

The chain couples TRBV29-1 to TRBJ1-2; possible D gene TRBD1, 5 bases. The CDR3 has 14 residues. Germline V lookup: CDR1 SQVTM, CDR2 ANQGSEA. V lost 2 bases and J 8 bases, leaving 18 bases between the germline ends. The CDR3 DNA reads TGCAGCGTTGAAACCCTACCAGGGTTCGGAGGCTACACCTTC. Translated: CSVETLPGFGGYTF. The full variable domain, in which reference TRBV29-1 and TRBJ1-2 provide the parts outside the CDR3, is SAVISQKPSRDICQRGTSLTIQCQVDSQVTMMFWYRQQPGQSLTLIATANQGSEATYESGFVIDKFPISRPNLTFSTLTVSNMSPEDSSIYLCSVETLPGFGGYTFGSGTRLTVV.

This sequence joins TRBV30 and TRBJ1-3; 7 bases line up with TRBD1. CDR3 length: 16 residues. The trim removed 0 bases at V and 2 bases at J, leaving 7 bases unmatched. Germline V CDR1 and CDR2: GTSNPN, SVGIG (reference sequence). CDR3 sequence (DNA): TGTGCCTGGAGTGTAGACAGGGTTCCAACTGGAAACACCATATATTTT. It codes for CAWSVDRVPTGNTIYF.

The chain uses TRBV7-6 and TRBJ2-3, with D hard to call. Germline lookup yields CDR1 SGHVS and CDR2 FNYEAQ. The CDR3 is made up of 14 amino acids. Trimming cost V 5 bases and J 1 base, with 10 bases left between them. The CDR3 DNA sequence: TGTGCCAGCAGCCCCCCACGAGGCACAGATACGCAGTATTTT. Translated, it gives CASSPPRGTDTQYF.

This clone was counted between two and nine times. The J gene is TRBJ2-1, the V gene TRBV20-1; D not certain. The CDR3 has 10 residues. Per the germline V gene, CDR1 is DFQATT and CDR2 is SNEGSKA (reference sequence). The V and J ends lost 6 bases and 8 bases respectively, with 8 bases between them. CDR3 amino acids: CSAKRDEQFF. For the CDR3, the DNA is TGCAGTGCCAAGCGCGATGAGCAGTTCTTC.

CDR3 protein: CASRVSSYEQYF. The CDR3 nucleotides are TGCGCCAGCAGGGTTAGCTCCTACGAGCAGTACTTC. The chain has TRBV10-2 and TRBJ2-7; D remains ambiguous. Trimming took 6 bases from V and 0 from J, leaving 6 bases between them. Germline V gene lookup returns CDR1 WSHSY and CDR2 SAAADI. This CDR3 is built from 12 residues.

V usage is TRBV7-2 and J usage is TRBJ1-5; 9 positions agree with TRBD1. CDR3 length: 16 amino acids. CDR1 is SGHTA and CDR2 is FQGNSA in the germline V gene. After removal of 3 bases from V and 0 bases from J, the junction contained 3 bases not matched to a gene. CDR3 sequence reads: CASSFQTGGSNQPQHF. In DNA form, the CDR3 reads TGTGCCAGCAGCTTCCAGACAGGGGGTAGCAATCAGCCCCAGCATTTT. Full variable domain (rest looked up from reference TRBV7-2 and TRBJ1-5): GAGVSQSPSNKVTEKGKDVELRCDPISGHTALYWYRQSLGQGLEFLIYFQGNSAPDKSGLPSDRFSAERTGGSVSTLTIQRTQQEDSAVYLCASSFQTGGSNQPQHFGDGTRLSIL.

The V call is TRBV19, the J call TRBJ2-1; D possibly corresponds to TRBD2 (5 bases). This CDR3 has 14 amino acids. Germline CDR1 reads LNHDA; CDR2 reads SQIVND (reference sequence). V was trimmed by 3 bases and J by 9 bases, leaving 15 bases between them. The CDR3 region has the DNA TGTGCCAGTAGTATGGATACTAGAGGTAGTGAGCAGTTCTTC. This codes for CASSMDTRGSEQFF.

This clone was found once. The CDR3 coding sequence is TGTGCCTGGAAGCGCAGGGGGTTGAACACTGAAGCTTTCTTT. As protein: CAWKRRGLNTEAFF. This chain uses TRBV30 with TRBJ1-1; TRBD1 agrees at 7 bases. Germline CDR1 and CDR2: GTSNPN and SVGIG (reference sequence). Trimming at V came to 4 bases and at J to 0 bases, leaving 5 bases not matched to a gene. The CDR3 loop spans 14 amino acids.

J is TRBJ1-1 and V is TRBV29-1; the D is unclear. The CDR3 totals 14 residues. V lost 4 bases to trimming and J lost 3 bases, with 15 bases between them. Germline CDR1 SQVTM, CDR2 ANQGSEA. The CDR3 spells CSVAPSRQHTEAFF. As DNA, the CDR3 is TGCAGCGTTGCTCCTTCACGACAACACACTGAAGCTTTCTTT.

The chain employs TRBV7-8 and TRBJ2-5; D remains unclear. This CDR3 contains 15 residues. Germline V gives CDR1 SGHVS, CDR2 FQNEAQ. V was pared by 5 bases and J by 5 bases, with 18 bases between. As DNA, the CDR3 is TGTGCCAGCAGCCCGTTGATTAGCCTCGGGGAGACCCAGTACTTC. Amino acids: CASSPLISLGETQYF. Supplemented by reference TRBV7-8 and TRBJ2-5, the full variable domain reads GAGVSQSPRYKVAKRGQDVALRCDPISGHVSLFWYQQALGQGPEFLTYFQNEAQLDKSGLPSDRFFAERPEGSVSTLKIQRTQQEDSAVYLCASSPLISLGETQYFGPGTRLLVL.

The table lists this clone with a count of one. The CDR3 nucleotides are TGTGCCAGCAGCCAAGGTCTTCTTGGGGGCGAAGGCTACACCTTC. Its translation: CASSQGLLGGEGYTF. The chain links TRBV14 to TRBJ1-2; TRBD1 is a possible D gene (6 bases). The germline gives CDR1 SGHDN, CDR2 FVKESK. The CDR3 spans 15 residues. V was cut by 1 base and J by 8 bases, with 17 bases left in between. Full variable domain (rest looked up from reference TRBV14 and TRBJ1-2): EAGVTQFPSHSVIEKGQTVTLRCDPISGHDNLYWYRRVMGKEIKFLLHFVKESKQDESGMPNNRFLAERTGGTYSTLKVQPAELEDSGVYFCASSQGLLGGEGYTFGSGTRLTVV.

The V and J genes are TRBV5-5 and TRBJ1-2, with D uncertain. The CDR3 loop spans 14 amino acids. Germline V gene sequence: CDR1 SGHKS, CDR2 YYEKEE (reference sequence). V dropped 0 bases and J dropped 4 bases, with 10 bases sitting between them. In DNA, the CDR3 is TGTGCCAGCAGCTTGGCGGTGTCCTTCTATGGCTACACCTTC. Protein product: CASSLAVSFYGYTF.

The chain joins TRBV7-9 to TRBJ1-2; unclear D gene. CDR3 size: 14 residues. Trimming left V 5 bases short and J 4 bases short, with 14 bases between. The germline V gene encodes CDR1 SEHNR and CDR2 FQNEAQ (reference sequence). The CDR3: CASSRDTHLYGYTF. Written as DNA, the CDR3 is TGTGCCAGCAGCCGAGACACTCACCTCTATGGCTACACCTTC.